This T cell receptor beta chain was captured by sequencing in a study of shared clonotypes between healthy human individuals. Study-wide findings and caveats: Only a few donors were included, so the genetic and exposure-history diversity represented was limited. It was the non-shared clonotypes that had lower generation probabilities than clonotypes shared by all four donors. Deeper or shallower sequencing was expected to change how clonotypes are shared among donors. Naive subsets usually exceeded memory subsets in estimated richness.

A note on this clone: The antigen is undetermined.

Clones were read by immunoSEQ multiplex PCR, and TCRdb kept only the in-frame ones, dropping some. The sample lists about 1 million clones; roughly 70% were seen once. Germline V gives CDR1 MGHRA, CDR2 YSYEKL. V was cut by 1 base and J by 0 bases, with 10 bases left in between. This CDR3 has 15 residues. This clonotype was sampled from a young man in good health. The sequencing sample was made of memory CD4+ T cells sorted from blood. Indicated subset: CD45RA-negative fraction. The chain combines TRBV4-1 with TRBJ2-7, with a tentative D call TRBD2 (5 bases). CDR3 DNA sequence: TGCGCCAGCAGCCAAGGGACTGTTAGCTCCTACGAGCAGTACTTC. This encodes CASSQGTVSSYEQYF.